This T cell receptor (beta chain) was sequenced for a study of STAT5B mutations in CD4+ large granular lymphocyte leukemia. Across the whole study: Among healthy donors, a particular HLA allele went with more CDR3 'QG' motifs.

A note on this clone: Antigen specificity is unknown.

This was a survey-level run. Clones were read by immunoSEQ multiplex PCR, and TCRdb kept only the in-frame ones, dropping some. The sample consists of tens of thousands of clones, more than 65% of them appearing once. General study findings and limits: Without putative leukemic clones, patient CD4-sorted repertoires remained more clonal than healthy CD4+ repertoires.

The clonotype was recovered from a human donor in good health. Sequenced material: CD4+ T cells from blood buffy coats.

The CDR3 sequence is CASSLIDRGLMNTEAFF. The DNA for the CDR3 is TGTGCCAGCAGCTTGATTGACAGGGGGCTCATGAACACTGAAGCTTTCTTT. The chain carries TRBV11-3 and TRBJ1-1, with 10 bases that match TRBD1. The CDR3 runs to 17 residues. CDR1 is SGHNT and CDR2 is YENEEA in the germline V gene. J was trimmed by 0 bases and V by 3 bases; bases with no gene match: 7.